These 21 T cell receptor beta chains were all obtained from the same sample, sequenced in a study of blood T cells in healthy people across ages. A J-beta primer mix and a sample-barcoded 5' primer were used in a second PCR of roughly 7 to 12 cycles. TCRdb re-analysed the 5' RACE reads in MiXCR, keeping a single row per CDR3 protein. The sample comprises some 800,000 distinct CDR3 sequences, around a quarter of which are singletons, and approximately 3.7% rests with the top ten. The same sample was also used in a study of T cells of mothers and their children.

Material: blood. Receptors were obtained from a boy aged 5-17 years in good health.

The table lists this clonotype with a few counts. The V call is TRBV7-6, the J call TRBJ2-7; D remains unclear. Matching the DNA end better, TRBJ2-5 makes the J call doubtful. The germline V gene encodes CDR1 SGHVS and CDR2 FNYEAQ. The CDR3 has 14 residues. CDR3 protein: CASSLSTAKETQYF. The DNA of the CDR3 is TGTGCCAGCAGCTTAAGTACAGCTAAAGAGACCCAGTACTTC.

The chain couples TRBV7-9 to TRBJ2-3, with a tentative D call TRBD1 (6 bases). Germline V CDR1 and CDR2: SEHNR, FQNEAQ (reference sequence). V gave up 2 bases and J gave up 4 bases, with 16 bases separating them. The CDR3 runs to 16 residues. The CDR3 nucleotides are TGTGCCAGCAGCTTACGTTGGGATCACAGGGCAGATACGCAGTATTTT. Translating it yields CASSLRWDHRADTQYF. Full variable domain (missing parts from reference TRBV7-9 and TRBJ2-3): DTGVSQNPRHKITKRGQNVTFRCDPISEHNRLYWYRQTLGQGPEFLTYFQNEAQLEKSRLLSDRFSAERPKGSFSTLEIQRTEQGDSAMYLCASSLRWDHRADTQYFGPGTRLTVL.

This rearrangement joins TRBV20-1 to TRBJ2-5; D is possibly TRBD2 (6 bases). The tail of the sequence fits TRBJ2-7 better, so the J call may be wrong. There are 18 residues in the CDR3. The V gene's germline CDR1 is DFQATT and CDR2 SNEGSKA (reference sequence). CDR3 region: CSARVAETSWGLNYEQYF. The CDR3 bases are TGCAGTGCTAGAGTAGCCGAAACGAGTTGGGGACTTAACTACGAGCAGTACTTC.

The genes are TRBV20-1 and TRBJ2-5; 12 nucleotides agree with TRBD2. V trimming: 2 bases; J trimming: 3 bases; junction bases outside the gene matches: 7. Per the germline V gene, CDR1 is DFQATT and CDR2 is SNEGSKA (reference sequence). This CDR3 spans 16 amino acids. CDR3 sequence (DNA): TGCAGTGCTAGACACTATAGACTAGCGGGGGAAGAGACCCAGTACTTC. Encoded protein: CSARHYRLAGEETQYF.

This clonotype was detected a few times. This rearrangement joins TRBV5-6 to TRBJ2-1; 8 nucleotides line up with TRBD2. With V trimmed by 0 bases and J by 8 bases, 7 bases remained unmatched. The CDR3 spans 15 residues. Germline V gene sequence: CDR1 SGHDT, CDR2 YYEEEE. CDR3 in amino acids: CASSLAGGAPDEQFF. As DNA, the CDR3 is TGTGCCAGCAGCTTGGCCGGGGGGGCCCCCGATGAGCAGTTCTTC.

This clonotype was counted between two and nine times. The chain employs TRBV12-3 or TRBV12-4 and TRBJ1-1, with D possibly TRBD1 on 5 matching bases. Trimming shortened V by 4 bases and J by 2 bases, and 23 bases separated the two germline ends. The CDR3 totals 18 residues. CDR3: CASSSLRPGGGGNTEAFF. The CDR3 DNA reads TGTGCCAGCAGTTCGTTGCGCCCTGGCGGGGGGGGAAACACTGAAGCTTTCTTT.

This clonotype has just a few counts. An end of the junction differs from the germline gene, which may be a read error. The chain combines TRBV24-1 with TRBJ2-5, with TRBD2 as a possible D gene (5 bases). CDR3 size: 13 residues. CDR1 and CDR2 (germline): KGHDR, SFDVKD. CDR3 sequence: CATGVLGYNEQLF. The CDR3 DNA sequence: TGTGCCACCGGAGTACTAGGCTACAATGAGCAGCTCTTC.

This clonotype showed up just a few times. This rearrangement joins TRBV27 to TRBJ1-1, with D possibly matching TRBD1 (5 bases). Germline V gene data show CDR1 as MNHEY and CDR2 as SMNVEV (reference sequence). Trimming left V 3 bases short and J 4 bases short, with 12 bases between. The CDR3 has 14 residues. The CDR3 loop reads CASSFQGVFTEAFF. CDR3 nucleotide sequence: TGTGCCAGCAGTTTTCAGGGAGTTTTCACTGAAGCTTTCTTT.

This clonotype appeared a few times. V and J are TRBV12-3 or TRBV12-4 and TRBJ2-5; weak D call: TRBD1 (5 bases). The CDR3 has 14 amino acids. V was trimmed by 1 base and J by 2 bases, leaving 8 bases between them. In nucleotides, the CDR3 is TGTGCCAGCAGTTTAGGGACACAACAAGAGACCCAGTACTTC. Protein: CASSLGTQQETQYF.

V gene TRBV2 combines with J gene TRBJ1-1; no clear D gene. V shed 0 bases and J shed 7 bases, with 12 bases lying between them. Germline V gene lookup returns CDR1 SNHLY and CDR2 FYNNEI. The length of the CDR3 is 14 residues. Here the CDR3 DNA reads TGTGCCAGCAGTGAAGCCCGGGAAATCAGTGAAGCTTTCTTT. This translates into CASSEAREISEAFF.

The genes are TRBV20-1 and TRBJ1-1; 7 bases are a match to TRBD1. CDR1 is DFQATT and CDR2 is SNEGSKA in the germline V gene (reference sequence). The CDR3 runs to 14 residues. Trimming removed 2 bases from V and 0 bases from J; junction bases left unmatched: 3. CDR3 amino acids: CSARLGQLNTEAFF. CDR3 DNA sequence: TGCAGTGCTAGACTGGGACAGTTGAACACTGAAGCTTTCTTT.

In this sample, this clonotype turned up a few times. The rearrangement links TRBV7-9 to TRBJ1-2, with D possibly being TRBD1 (5 bases). Trimming pared 3 bases from V and 3 bases from J, leaving 8 bases between. The CDR3 has 13 amino acids. CDR1 and CDR2 (germline): SEHNR, FQNEAQ (reference sequence). In DNA, the CDR3 is TGTGCCAGCAGCTTGGGGGAAGACTATGGCTACACCTTC. Encoded protein: CASSLGEDYGYTF.

This clonotype was seen only a few times. The CDR3 DNA follows: TGTGCCTGGAGGTTGGGGGGCGCGGAGACCCAGTACTTC. This gives the protein CAWRLGGAETQYF. The rearrangement links TRBV30 to TRBJ2-1; D possibly matches TRBD1 or TRBD2 (6 bases each). The DNA end favors TRBJ2-5, so the J call may be wrong. Germline V CDR1 and CDR2: GTSNPN, SVGIG (reference sequence). The CDR3 consists of 13 residues.

The rearrangement links TRBV29-1 to TRBJ1-5; no clear D. The CDR3 runs 11 residues. From germline, CDR1 is SQVTM and CDR2 ANQGSEA. Deletions cut 4 bases from V and 7 bases from J, with 8 bases between. CDR3 sequence reads: CSVGDGQPQHF. DNA of the CDR3: TGCAGCGTTGGGGATGGCCAGCCCCAGCATTTT.

The gene calls are TRBV6-2 or TRBV6-3 and TRBJ2-1, with TRBD2 identical over 7 bases. CDR3 length: 17 amino acids. Germline lookup yields CDR1 MNHEY and CDR2 SVGEGT. V was clipped by 4 bases and J by 2 bases; unmatched bases: 11. The CDR3 region is CASSSTGTGGTYNEQFF. The CDR3 DNA reads as TGTGCCAGCAGTTCAACCGGGACGGGAGGAACCTACAATGAGCAGTTCTTC.

This clonotype came up a few times. The V and J genes are TRBV3-1 and TRBJ2-3; 8 nucleotides line up with TRBD2. V shed 0 bases, J shed 6 bases, and the junction held 11 bases outside the gene matches. The CDR3 has 17 residues. Germline-derived CDR1 and CDR2 are LGHDT and YNNKEL (reference sequence). This chain's CDR3 is CASSQDITGGPWDTQYF. CDR3 bases: TGTGCCAGCAGCCAAGATATCACGGGGGGGCCATGGGATACGCAGTATTTT.

The chain recombines TRBV18 with TRBJ2-5; 12 bases agree with TRBD1. This CDR3 has 16 residues. J gave up 4 bases and V 2 bases, and 5 bases lay outside the gene matches. Germline V gene data show CDR1 as KGHSH and CDR2 as LQKENI. CDR3 residues: CASSPTGTGGIETQYF. Here the CDR3 DNA reads TGTGCCAGCTCACCAACCGGGACAGGGGGCATAGAGACCCAGTACTTC.

This clonotype was counted only a few times. J is TRBJ2-5 and V is TRBV3-1, with 12 bases identical to TRBD2. Judging by the DNA end, TRBJ2-1 fits better; the J call may be wrong. The CDR3 has 19 amino acids. Germline CDR1 and CDR2: LGHDT and YNNKEL (reference sequence). This CDR3 is CASSQRLASTSGGRNEQFF. DNA of the CDR3: TGTGCCAGCAGCCAACGACTGGCGTCCACTAGCGGGGGGCGGAATGAGCAGTTCTTC.

This clonotype is a singleton in its sample. This rearrangement joins TRBV20-1 to TRBJ2-5; 8 positions agree with TRBD2. The germline V gene encodes CDR1 DFQATT and CDR2 SNEGSKA (reference sequence). The V segment lost 3 bases and the J segment 2 bases; nucleotides outside the gene matches: 35. The CDR3 spans 24 residues. This CDR3 is CSARRIEIRGSGSIGGGPQETQYF. As DNA, the CDR3 is TGCAGTGCTAGGAGGATAGAGATCAGAGGTTCGGGTTCCATCGGGGGGGGACCGCAAGAGACCCAGTACTTC.

The genes are TRBV6-5 and TRBJ1-6; D possibly corresponds to TRBD1 (5 bases). There are 14 residues in the CDR3. Germline lookup yields CDR1 MNHEY and CDR2 SVGAGI. Between the trimmed V and J ends, which lost 9 bases and 7 bases, there was a span of 16 bases. The CDR3: CASWRGVNNSPLHF. CDR3 in DNA: TGTGCCAGTTGGCGAGGGGTAAACAATTCACCCCTCCACTTT.

The chain has TRBV21-1 and TRBJ2-7; the table's TRBD1 call for D was not verified on the DNA. TRBV21-1 has pseudogene status. The CDR3 is made up of 14 amino acids. The chain's CDR3 is CASSKGQGAGEQYF. The CDR3 DNA is TGTGCCAGCAGCAAAGGACAGGGGGCTGGCGAGCAGTACTTC.